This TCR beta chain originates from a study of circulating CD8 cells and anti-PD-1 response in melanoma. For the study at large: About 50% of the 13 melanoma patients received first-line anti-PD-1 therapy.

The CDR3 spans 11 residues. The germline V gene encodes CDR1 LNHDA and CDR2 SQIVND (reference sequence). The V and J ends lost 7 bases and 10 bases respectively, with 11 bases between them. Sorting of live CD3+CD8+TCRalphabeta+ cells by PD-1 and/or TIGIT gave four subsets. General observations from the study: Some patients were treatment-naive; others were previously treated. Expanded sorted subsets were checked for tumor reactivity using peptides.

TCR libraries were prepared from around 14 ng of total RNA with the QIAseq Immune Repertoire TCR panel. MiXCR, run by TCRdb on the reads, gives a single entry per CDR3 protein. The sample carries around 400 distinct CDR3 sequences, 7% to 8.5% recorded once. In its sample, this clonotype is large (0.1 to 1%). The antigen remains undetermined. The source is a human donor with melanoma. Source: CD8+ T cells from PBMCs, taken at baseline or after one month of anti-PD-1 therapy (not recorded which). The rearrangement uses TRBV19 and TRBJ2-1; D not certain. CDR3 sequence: CASTLRGEQFF. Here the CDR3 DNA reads TGTGCCAGTACCCTGAGAGGAGAGCAGTTCTTC.